The rows below give T cell receptor beta chains drawn from one sample of a study of blood T cells in healthy people across ages. MiXCR, run by TCRdb on the 5' RACE reads, gives a single entry per CDR3 protein. The sample records around 1,000,000 distinct CDR3 sequences, about two fifths being singletons. Sequencing used blood. These receptors came from a young man in good health. Both conserved end residues are part of each CDR3. The order of the fields is clone size, V gene, J gene, D gene, CDR3 DNA, CDR3 protein. A D gene is named only where the DNA matches it firmly. The size entry is marked missing in some rows and otherwise reads once, few, many or a size class.

abundance: NA; v_gene: TRBV28; j_gene: TRBJ1-2; d_gene: TRBD1; CDR3nt: TGTGCCAGCAGTTTAGTGGGACAGGAGAACCTAAACTATGGCTACACCTTC; CDR3aa: CASSLVGQENLNYGYTF
abundance: few; v_gene: TRBV9; j_gene: TRBJ2-5; d_gene: NA; CDR3nt: TGTGCCAGCAGCGCTACAAACCACAATGAGCAGTACTTC; CDR3aa: CASSATNHNEQYF
abundance: few; v_gene: TRBV20-1; j_gene: TRBJ1-5; d_gene: TRBD1; CDR3nt: TGCAGTGCTAGATATGACAGGGGGCCCCAAGCAAACAATCAGCCCCAGCATTTT; CDR3aa: CSARYDRGPQANNQPQHF
abundance: NA; v_gene: TRBV6-1; j_gene: TRBJ2-3; d_gene: NA; CDR3nt: TGTGCCAGCAGCGCGCGGCCCAGATCCTCTAGCACAGATACGCAGTATTTT; CDR3aa: CASSARPRSSSTDTQYF
abundance: NA; v_gene: TRBV2; j_gene: TRBJ2-3; d_gene: NA; CDR3nt: TGTGCCAGCACCCCCGTGGGAGGTCGCACAGATACGCAGTATTTT; CDR3aa: CASTPVGGRTDTQYF
abundance: NA; v_gene: TRBV7-2; j_gene: TRBJ1-1; d_gene: NA; CDR3nt: TGTGCCAGCAGCTTATACATCCTTCGGGTTGGAGCTTTCTTT; CDR3aa: CASSLYILRVGAFF
abundance: many; v_gene: TRBV20-1; j_gene: TRBJ2-5; d_gene: NA; CDR3nt: TGCAGTGCCCTCGCGACGGGCGAGACCCAGTACTTC; CDR3aa: CSALATGETQYF
abundance: NA; v_gene: TRBV4-1; j_gene: TRBJ2-5; d_gene: NA; CDR3nt: TGCGCCAGCAGCCAGTTAGTTACATGGGGCCAAGAGACCCAGTACTTC; CDR3aa: CASSQLVTWGQETQYF
abundance: once; v_gene: TRBV7-2; j_gene: TRBJ2-3; d_gene: TRBD2; CDR3nt: TGTGCCAGCAGGTTAGCGGGAGAGGGAGTGGATACGCAGTATTTT; CDR3aa: CASRLAGEGVDTQYF
abundance: NA; v_gene: TRBV12-3/TRBV12-4; j_gene: TRBJ2-2; d_gene: NA; CDR3nt: TGTGCCAGCAGTTTCCGCAGGGCGAACGGGGAGCTGTTTTTT; CDR3aa: CASSFRRANGELFF
abundance: NA; v_gene: TRBV19; j_gene: TRBJ2-7; d_gene: NA; CDR3nt: TGTGCCAGTAGTTCAAGCGGCCTCTACGAGCAGTACTTC; CDR3aa: CASSSSGLYEQYF
abundance: few; v_gene: TRBV10-3; j_gene: TRBJ2-1; d_gene: TRBD1; CDR3nt: TGTGCCATCAGAGACCGGGACAGGGATCTTGAGCAGTTCTTC; CDR3aa: CAIRDRDRDLEQFF
abundance: NA; v_gene: TRBV5-1; j_gene: TRBJ2-1; d_gene: NA; CDR3nt: TGCGCCAGCAGCGGAACAGGGCTTTACTCCTACAATGAGCAGTTCTTC; CDR3aa: CASSGTGLYSYNEQFF
abundance: few; v_gene: TRBV13; j_gene: TRBJ1-6; d_gene: NA; CDR3nt: TGTGCCAGCAGCTTAGACTTTTTGGCCCTCCACTTT; CDR3aa: CASSLDFLALHF
abundance: few; v_gene: TRBV12-3/TRBV12-4; j_gene: TRBJ1-2; d_gene: TRBD1; CDR3nt: TGTGCCAGCAGTTTCACCGGGACAGGGGACTATGGCTACACCTTC; CDR3aa: CASSFTGTGDYGYTF
abundance: NA; v_gene: TRBV4-2; j_gene: TRBJ1-1; d_gene: NA; CDR3nt: TGTGCCAGCAGCCAGCAGGGTCCTGAGGGCACTGAAGCTTTCTTT; CDR3aa: CASSQQGPEGTEAFF
abundance: NA; v_gene: TRBV6-5; j_gene: TRBJ1-5; d_gene: NA; CDR3nt: TGTGCCAGCAGTGCACTAAGCAATCAGCCCCCGCATTTT; CDR3aa: CASSALSNQPPHF
abundance: NA; v_gene: TRBV20-1; j_gene: TRBJ1-1; d_gene: NA; CDR3nt: TGCAGTGCCCCAAAGGGTGCGGAACGTGAAGCTTTCTTT; CDR3aa: CSAPKGAEREAFF
abundance: NA; v_gene: TRBV4-2; j_gene: TRBJ1-4; d_gene: NA; CDR3nt: TGTGCCAGCAGCCAAGGAAACGGGGGGCGTGTAAATGAAAAACTGTTTTTT; CDR3aa: CASSQGNGGRVNEKLFF
abundance: NA; v_gene: TRBV5-1; j_gene: TRBJ2-1; d_gene: NA; CDR3nt: TGCGCCAGCAGCTTGGTCGGGGACCAACTCAATGAGCAGTTCTTC; CDR3aa: CASSLVGDQLNEQFF
abundance: few; v_gene: TRBV5-6; j_gene: TRBJ2-3; d_gene: NA; CDR3nt: TGTGCCAGCAGCTTGAGGTCAAGGGTCCGTACAGATACGCAGTATTTT; CDR3aa: CASSLRSRVRTDTQYF
abundance: NA; v_gene: TRBV6-1; j_gene: TRBJ2-2; d_gene: NA; CDR3nt: TGTGCCAGCAGCCTCAGGGCTACGTCGAACACCGGGGAGCTGTTTTTT; CDR3aa: CASSLRATSNTGELFF